This T cell receptor (beta chain) was documented in a study of prognosis after radiotherapy for stage I lung cancer. About the research overall: Development of distant metastases after radiotherapy was seen in a handful of patients at a median of around 7 months, with no significant progression in approximately 15. Study conclusions and caveats: Median unique TCR clone counts of about 9,700 versus 6,500 showed a fall after stereotactic body radiation therapy.

Blood, around 5.7 milliliters, was collected at each of two time points. By two-round multiplex PCR, the TCR beta CDR3 was amplified from genomic DNA. Specific primers for each TRBV and TRBJ gene were what first-round PCR used. One entry per CDR3 protein, called by TCRdb with MiXCR from the multiplex PCR reads. The sample yields about 17,000 distinct CDR3 sequences, roughly two fifths seen once. On this clonotype: The target antigen is unknown.

Sequencing was performed on PBMCs, taken before or after stereotactic body radiation therapy (not recorded which). The receptor was isolated from a donor at least 50 years old with non-small cell lung cancer.

The CDR3 sequence is CASSAPGQRLAGVYNEQFF. DNA of the CDR3: TGTGCCAGCAGCGCTCCGGGACAAAGACTAGCGGGGGTCTACAATGAGCAGTTCTTC. This chain links TRBV7-2 with TRBJ2-1; 12 bases map to TRBD2. V lost 5 bases to trimming and J lost 3 bases; unmatched junction nucleotides: 14. Germline loops: CDR1 SGHTA, CDR2 FQGNSA. This CDR3 is 19 amino acids long.